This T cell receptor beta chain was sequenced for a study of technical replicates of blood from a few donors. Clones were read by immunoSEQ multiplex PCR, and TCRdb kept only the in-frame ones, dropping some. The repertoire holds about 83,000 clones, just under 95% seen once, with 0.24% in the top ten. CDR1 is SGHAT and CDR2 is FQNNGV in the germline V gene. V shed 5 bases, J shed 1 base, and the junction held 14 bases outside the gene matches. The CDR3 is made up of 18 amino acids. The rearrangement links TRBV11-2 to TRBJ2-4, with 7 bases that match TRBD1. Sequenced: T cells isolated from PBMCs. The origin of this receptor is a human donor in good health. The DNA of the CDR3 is TGTGCCAGCAGCCCTAACGCTCACGACAGGGCGGCCAAAAACATTCAGTACTTC. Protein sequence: CASSPNAHDRAAKNIQYF.